Following are 30 T cell receptor beta chains from one sample sequenced in a study of T cells in Graves' hyperthyroidism and ophthalmopathy. TCR beta CDR3 regions were amplified from RNA. HTBI primers were employed in a first-round RT-PCR of the TCR CDR3. One entry per CDR3 protein, called by TCRdb with MiXCR from the multiplex PCR reads. The sample holds a few hundred thousand distinct CDR3 sequences; roughly 18% are singletons and the top ten take approximately 18%. Sequencing was carried out using blood. Source of these receptors: a woman under 30 with Graves' ophthalmopathy.

This rearrangement joins TRBV30 to TRBJ1-6, with a tentative D call TRBD1 (5 bases). This CDR3 comprises 14 residues. The V and J ends lost 2 bases and 7 bases respectively, with 12 bases between them. Germline CDR1 GTSNPN, CDR2 SVGIG (reference sequence). In nucleotides, the CDR3 is TGTGCCTGGAGTTACGGGGAGGGGAATTCACCCCTCCACTTT. Residues: CAWSYGEGNSPLHF.

The chain employs TRBV24-1 and TRBJ1-2, with a tentative D call TRBD1 (5 bases). Germline-derived CDR1 and CDR2 are KGHDR and SFDVKD. The CDR3 is made up of 14 amino acids. The ends were cut back, 7 bases at V and 1 base at J, with 12 bases in the middle. The CDR3 nucleotides are TGTGCCACCAGCCAGGGAACTCATAACTATGGCTACACCTTC. Its translation: CATSQGTHNYGYTF.

As to this clonotype: This may come from a read error, since a much larger clone is one base off. The chain links TRBV27 to TRBJ1-1, with a tentative D call TRBD1 (6 bases). Germline-derived CDR1 and CDR2 are MNHEY and SMNVEV (reference sequence). The CDR3 contains 12 residues. V was trimmed by 2 bases and J by 7 bases, leaving 8 bases between them. The CDR3 DNA sequence: TGTGCCAGCAGTTTAAGGGGGAGTGAAGCTTTCTTT. The encoded protein is CASSLRGSEAFF.

This clonotype was counted many times. V usage is TRBV28 and J usage is TRBJ2-7, with D uncertain. Trimming shortened V by 6 bases and J by 0 bases, and 12 bases separated the two germline ends. This CDR3 has 14 residues. Per germline, CDR1 MDHEN and CDR2 SYDVKM. CDR3 nucleotides: TGTGCCAGCAGCACCAGCTCCTTCTCCTACGAGCAGTACTTC. It encodes CASSTSSFSYEQYF. Drawing the rest from reference TRBV28 and TRBJ2-7, the complete variable domain is DVKVTQSSRYLVKRTGEKVFLECVQDMDHENMFWYRQDPGLGLRLIYFSYDVKMKEKGDIPEGYSVSREKKERFSLILESASTNQTSMYLCASSTSSFSYEQYFGPGTRLTVT.

This clonotype was detected ten times or more. The chain has TRBV6-1 and TRBJ1-1, with 9 bases identical to TRBD1. J lost 2 bases, V lost 5 bases, and 9 bases had no gene match. The CDR3 loop spans 16 amino acids. Germline V lookup: CDR1 MNHNS, CDR2 SASEGT. CDR3 DNA: TGTGCCAGCAGTATGGGGGACAGGGTGTTAAACACTGAAGCTTTCTTT. It is translated as CASSMGDRVLNTEAFF.

This clonotype was picked up many times. V usage is TRBV27 and J usage is TRBJ2-7, with D perhaps TRBD1 or TRBD2 (5 bases each). There are 15 residues in the CDR3. Germline lookup yields CDR1 MNHEY and CDR2 SMNVEV (reference sequence). V lost 5 bases and J 3 bases, leaving 17 bases between the germline ends. DNA for the CDR3: TGTGCCAGCAGTACCGGGACGGATGTTCTCTACGAGCAGTACTTC. Translation: CASSTGTDVLYEQYF.

This clonotype was detected ten times or more. The chain recombines TRBV4-3 with TRBJ2-7; 10 nucleotides line up with TRBD2. V gave up 5 bases and J gave up 1 base; unmatched junction bases: 5. Germline V gives CDR1 LGHNA, CDR2 YSLEER. CDR3 length: 15 amino acids. The CDR3 DNA is TGCGCCAGCAGCACCAAGCGGGAGGGATCCTACGAGCAGTACTTC. It yields the protein CASSTKREGSYEQYF.

This clonotype was detected only a few times. The chain employs TRBV19 and TRBJ1-2; 8 bases fit TRBD1. This CDR3 spans 14 amino acids. V was pared by 3 bases and J by 4 bases, with 4 bases of the junction left unmatched. Germline CDR1 LNHDA, CDR2 SQIVND (reference sequence). CDR3 coding DNA: TGTGCCAGTAGTATTTGGACAGGGCTCTATGGCTACACCTTC. This translates into CASSIWTGLYGYTF.

The chain employs TRBV7-3 and TRBJ1-2, with D unclear. V lost 5 bases, J lost 6 bases, and 13 bases lay in between. CDR3 length: 13 amino acids. The V gene's germline CDR1 is SGHTA and CDR2 FQGTGA. DNA of the CDR3: TGTGCCAGCAGCGGCCCAAGCCAGGATGGCTACACCTTC. Protein: CASSGPSQDGYTF.

This clonotype was recorded a few times. The genes are TRBV6-1 and TRBJ2-2; the D gene is possibly TRBD1 (6 bases). Trimming removed 8 bases from V and 6 bases from J, with 16 bases in between. Germline lookup yields CDR1 MNHNS and CDR2 SASEGT. The CDR3 length is 14 residues. This chain's CDR3 is CASVPYRDPGELFF. The CDR3, as DNA: TGTGCCAGCGTACCATACAGGGACCCCGGGGAGCTGTTTTTT.

The chain uses TRBV24-1 and TRBJ2-5; 9 bases are shared with TRBD1. V trimming: 4 bases; J trimming: 5 bases; junction bases outside the gene matches: 7. This CDR3 contains 15 residues. Germline assignment: CDR1 KGHDR and CDR2 SFDVKD. The CDR3 loop is CATSEPDRGAETQYF. The CDR3 DNA reads TGTGCCACCAGTGAGCCGGACAGGGGCGCGGAGACCCAGTACTTC.

This clonotype was recorded at least ten times. The chain recombines TRBV28 with TRBJ2-1; D gene unclear. This CDR3 contains 11 residues. Trimming stripped 6 bases from V and 9 bases from J, with 9 bases between. Per the germline V gene, CDR1 is MDHEN and CDR2 is SYDVKM. The CDR3 loop is CASSALGEQFF. CDR3 DNA sequence: TGTGCCAGCAGCGCATTGGGTGAGCAGTTCTTC.

V gene TRBV28 combines with J gene TRBJ2-1; 10 bases fit TRBD1. The CDR3 is 16 residues long. Germline V CDR1 and CDR2: MDHEN, SYDVKM. V trimming: 4 bases; J trimming: 7 bases; junction bases outside the gene matches: 10. The CDR3 region is CASSSATGTGANEQFF. For the CDR3, the DNA is TGTGCCAGCAGTTCCGCCACCGGGACAGGGGCTAATGAGCAGTTCTTC.

The chain carries TRBV12-3 or TRBV12-4 and TRBJ1-1, with a weak D call TRBD1 (6 bases). The CDR3 covers 16 residues. V shed 3 bases and J shed 4 bases, with 18 bases lying between them. The CDR3 sequence: CASSFRGQAMGTEAFF. For the CDR3, the DNA is TGTGCCAGCAGTTTCCGGGGACAAGCAATGGGCACTGAAGCTTTCTTT.

This clonotype was counted between two and nine times. This rearrangement joins TRBV20-1 to TRBJ1-2; a weak D match, TRBD1 (5 bases). The ends were cut back, 1 base at V and 4 bases at J, with 10 bases in the middle. Germline CDR1 DFQATT, CDR2 SNEGSKA (reference sequence). The CDR3 runs to 13 residues. The DNA of the CDR3 is TGCAGTGCTAGAGTCAGGGCGGGCTATGGCTACACCTTC. Amino acid sequence: CSARVRAGYGYTF.

This clonotype has a count of ten or more. The chain carries TRBV20-1 and TRBJ1-2, with TRBD1 matching 9 bases. Unmatched junction bases numbered 15, after V lost 2 bases and J lost 5 bases. CDR1 and CDR2 from the germline V gene are DFQATT and SNEGSKA (reference sequence). The CDR3 runs 17 residues. The CDR3 loop reads CSARPPTPDRGYYGYTF. As DNA, the CDR3 is TGCAGTGCTAGACCCCCGACCCCAGACAGGGGGTATTATGGCTACACCTTC.

The rearrangement joins TRBV12-3 or TRBV12-4 to TRBJ2-2; D possibly corresponds to TRBD2 (6 bases). CDR3 length equals 16 residues. Trimming removed 3 bases at V and 6 bases at J, with 17 bases between. The CDR3 here is CASSFDYGRGAGELFF. Written as DNA, the CDR3 is TGTGCCAGCAGTTTCGACTACGGGAGAGGGGCCGGGGAGCTGTTTTTT.

This clonotype has just a few counts. The chain carries TRBV2 and TRBJ1-5, with a weak D call TRBD1 (5 bases). CDR1 and CDR2 (germline): SNHLY, FYNNEI. Trimming shortened V by 1 base and J by 9 bases, and 13 bases separated the two germline ends. The CDR3 has 14 residues. As DNA, the CDR3 is TGTGCCAGCAGTGAAGGCTGGGGGACCTGGCCCCAGCATTTT. Protein product: CASSEGWGTWPQHF.

This clonotype was detected many times. The V call is TRBV13, the J call TRBJ1-1; 7 bases map to TRBD1. The CDR3 contains 12 residues. V was clipped by 4 bases and J by 5 bases; unmatched bases: 1. Germline lookup yields CDR1 PRHDT and CDR2 FYEKMQ (reference sequence). CDR3 sequence reads: CASSSGQTEAFF. CDR3 bases: TGTGCCAGCAGCTCGGGACAGACTGAAGCTTTCTTT.

This clonotype appeared many times. The chain is built from TRBV5-5 and TRBJ2-3; the match to TRBD2 covers 7 bases. The CDR3 length is 16 residues. V was clipped by 2 bases and J by 4 bases; unmatched bases: 10. Germline CDR1 and CDR2: SGHKS and YYEKEE (reference sequence). The chain's CDR3 is CASSFFAPSGSDTQYF. For the CDR3, the DNA is TGTGCCAGCAGCTTTTTCGCGCCTAGCGGTTCAGATACGCAGTATTTT.

In its sample, this clonotype was seen a few times. The V gene is TRBV2, the J gene TRBJ2-2; D gene uncertain. The V gene's germline CDR1 is SNHLY and CDR2 FYNNEI. CDR3 length equals 13 residues. Trimming removed 6 bases at V and 5 bases at J, with 10 bases between. The CDR3 here is CASRLGITGELFF. The DNA for the CDR3 is TGTGCCAGCAGGCTAGGAATTACCGGGGAGCTGTTTTTT. The variable domain in full, completed from reference TRBV2 and TRBJ2-2, reads EPEVTQTPSHQVTQMGQEVILRCVPISNHLYFYWYRQILGQKVEFLVSFYNNEISEKSEIFDDQFSVERPDGSNFTLKIRSTKLEDSAMYFCASRLGITGELFFGEGSRLTVL.

The rearrangement links TRBV2 to TRBJ2-2; 7 bases are a match to TRBD2. The CDR3 is 16 residues long. The trim removed 6 bases at V and 4 bases at J, leaving 11 bases unmatched. The germline gives CDR1 SNHLY, CDR2 FYNNEI. The CDR3 DNA sequence: TGTGCCAGCAGAGGATTGCGGGAGACTATCACCGGGGAGCTGTTTTTT. Its protein product is CASRGLRETITGELFF.

V and J are TRBV7-9 and TRBJ2-3, with D perhaps TRBD2 (6 bases). This CDR3 spans 13 amino acids. CDR1 is SEHNR, CDR2 FQNEAQ, per germline (reference sequence). This CDR3 is CAKSGEDTDTQYF. The CDR3 coding sequence is TGTGCGAAAAGTGGGGAGGACACAGATACGCAGTATTTT.

This clonotype was seen ten or more times. This chain uses TRBV7-3 with TRBJ2-3; D call uncertain. The V end was cut by 1 base, the J end by 2 bases, with 4 bases between. The length of the CDR3 is 13 residues. CDR1 and CDR2 (germline): SGHTA, FQGTGA. The CDR3 sequence is CASSLMVTDTQYF. The CDR3 region has the DNA TGTGCCAGCAGCTTAATGGTCACAGATACGCAGTATTTT.

The chain carries TRBV10-3 and TRBJ2-7; perhaps D is TRBD1 or TRBD2 (6 bases each). V lost 7 bases and J lost 0, with 10 bases in between. Germline-derived CDR1 and CDR2 are ENHRY and SYGVKD. This CDR3 is built from 13 residues. The DNA for the CDR3 is TGTGCCATCAAGGGGGGCAGCTCCTACGAGCAGTACTTC. Its translation is CAIKGGSSYEQYF.

This clonotype has a count of ten or more. This chain links TRBV7-3 with TRBJ1-1; D is undetermined. The CDR3 contains 15 residues. CDR1 and CDR2 from the germline V gene are SGHTA and FQGTGA. The ends were cut back, 0 bases at V and 1 base at J, with 9 bases in the middle. CDR3 nucleotide sequence: TGTGCCAGCAGCTTAACCCGGGAACCGAACACTGAAGCTTTCTTT. Protein sequence: CASSLTREPNTEAFF.

This clonotype was detected many times. This sequence joins TRBV9 and TRBJ2-1; 8 bases match TRBD2. V was pared by 1 base and J by 3 bases, with 9 bases of the junction left unmatched. The CDR3 consists of 17 residues. Germline V gives CDR1 SGDLS, CDR2 YYNGEE. CDR3 amino acids: CASSVRATSVVYNEQFF. CDR3 bases: TGTGCCAGCAGCGTAAGGGCGACTAGCGTGGTCTACAATGAGCAGTTCTTC.

The table lists this clonotype with many counts. The chain combines TRBV27 with TRBJ2-2, with 8 bases identical to TRBD2. The V gene's germline CDR1 is MNHEY and CDR2 SMNVEV (reference sequence). J was trimmed by 0 bases and V by 3 bases; bases with no gene match: 9. The CDR3 consists of 18 residues. In nucleotides, the CDR3 is TGTGCCAGCAGTTTTGGGCTAGCGGGCGTAGCGAACACCGGGGAGCTGTTTTTT. Translating gives CASSFGLAGVANTGELFF.

The J gene is TRBJ2-7, the V gene TRBV10-3, with a tentative D call TRBD2 (6 bases). CDR3 size: 14 residues. The germline V gene has CDR1 ENHRY and CDR2 SYGVKD. V was trimmed by 5 bases and J by 3 bases, leaving 14 bases between them. CDR3 bases: TGTGCCATCAGTACCGGGACTTTCAGCTACGAGCAGTACTTC. It encodes CAISTGTFSYEQYF.

This clonotype was recorded at least ten times. The CDR3 sequence: CASSQVVSDSYEQYF. The CDR3 DNA reads as TGTGCCAGCAGCCAAGTAGTATCTGATTCCTACGAGCAGTACTTC. The chain uses TRBV3-1 and TRBJ2-7; D is uncertain. CDR1 LGHDT and CDR2 YNNKEL come from the germline V gene (reference sequence). There are 15 residues in the CDR3. V was trimmed by 1 base and J by 1 base, leaving 11 bases between them.